In its sample, the clone carrying this TCR beta chain was seen a few times. Its antigen is still unknown. Using unique molecular identifiers, the investigators prepared the TCRbeta library. From the PCR reads, TCRdb called clonotypes with MiXCR, one entry per CDR3 protein. The sample holds some 600,000 distinct CDR3 sequences; 10% to 15% are singletons and the top ten take 2.2%. These data belong to a study of T-cell reconstitution after alpha-beta-depleted transplantation in children. Broader study findings: Newly produced T cells mostly provided counts and TCRbeta diversity after one year, as hyperexpanded clones declined. At around two months after transplant, the alpha-beta T cells were reportedly derived from several hundred expanded clones that came from non-depleted graft cells. The study traced high day-60 TCRbeta diversity in some patients to surviving recipient T cells and thymic progenitors.

Germline V lookup: CDR1 DFQATT, CDR2 SNEGSKA (reference sequence). This CDR3 comprises 15 residues. The V gene lost 2 bases and the J gene lost 3 bases, with 16 bases spanning the gap. This chain joins TRBV20-1 and TRBJ1-1; D uncertain. The sequence came from a male patient younger than 18 who had a stem cell transplant for acute myeloid leukemia, so the T cells may come from the graft donor. The input for sequencing was PBMCs, mostly from graft donor cells, taken 360 days after TCRalphabeta/CD19-depleted stem cell transplant. CDR3 loop: CSARSRPFKYTEAFF. The CDR3 DNA follows: TGCAGTGCTAGAAGTCGACCCTTTAAGTACACTGAAGCTTTCTTT.